One and the same sample provided the 17 T cell receptor beta chains below, sequenced in a study of blood T cell repertoires in COVID-19. Here immunoSEQ multiplex PCR was the method, and the copy in TCRdb shows in-frame clones only, minus some. The data show roughly 160,000 clones, roughly 84% seen once. The sample taken for sequencing was peripheral blood. The receptors here all came from an elderly woman with active or convalescent COVID-19.

The chain recombines TRBV11-2 with TRBJ1-2; a weak D match, TRBD1 (6 bases). The CDR3 runs 13 residues. Germline CDR1 is SGHAT and CDR2 is FQNNGV. The V end lost 1 base, the J end lost 5 bases, and 8 bases lay between the germline ends. The CDR3 is CASSLVQGYGYTF. The DNA for the CDR3 is TGTGCCAGCAGCTTAGTCCAGGGGTATGGCTACACCTTC.

The chain is built from TRBV20-1 and TRBJ2-7, with a tentative D call TRBD1 (6 bases). The CDR3 length is 15 residues. The ends were cut back, 3 bases at V and 6 bases at J, with 21 bases in the middle. Germline V CDR1 and CDR2: DFQATT, SNEGSKA (reference sequence). CDR3 coding DNA: TGCAGTGCTAGTCGGACAGTTCTAACGCCCGGCGAGCAGTACTTC. The encoded protein is CSASRTVLTPGEQYF.

The chain couples TRBV6-5 to TRBJ1-5; D ambiguous. The CDR3 is made up of 15 amino acids. Trimming cost V 7 bases and J 4 bases, with 17 bases left between them. Germline V lookup: CDR1 MNHEY, CDR2 SVGAGI. The CDR3 loop reads CASTLMRVGNQPQHF. The CDR3 DNA is TGTGCCAGCACCCTAATGAGGGTTGGGAATCAGCCCCAGCATTTT.

This chain uses TRBV27 with TRBJ2-1; TRBD1 is a possible D gene (6 bases). From germline, CDR1 is MNHEY and CDR2 SMNVEV (reference sequence). The CDR3 totals 13 residues. V lost 6 bases to trimming and J lost 9 bases, with 15 bases between them. As DNA, the CDR3 is TGTGCCAGCAGGCCCACAGGGTTAGGTGAGCAGTTCTTC. Translated: CASRPTGLGEQFF.

The V gene is TRBV2, the J gene TRBJ2-5; perhaps TRBD2 as D (5 bases). In germline, CDR1 is SNHLY, CDR2 FYNNEI. This CDR3 is built from 14 residues. V dropped 7 bases and J dropped 4 bases, with 16 bases sitting between them. The CDR3 sequence is CASILQLGRETQYF. In DNA form, the CDR3 reads TGTGCCAGCATTTTACAACTAGGACGAGAGACCCAGTACTTC.

The rearrangement uses TRBV7-9 and TRBJ2-3; TRBD2 matches 13 bases. The V and J ends lost 5 bases and 1 base, in that order; junction bases with no gene match: 9. CDR1 and CDR2 from the germline V gene are SEHNR and FQNEAQ (reference sequence). This CDR3 region has 18 residues. DNA of the CDR3: TGTGCCAGCAGCCTAAATCTAGGACTAGCGGGGGGCACAGATACGCAGTATTTT. Translated, it gives CASSLNLGLAGGTDTQYF.

Only a few counts were recorded for this clone. V is TRBV7-8 and J is TRBJ2-7; 7 positions agree with TRBD2. The CDR3 is made up of 15 amino acids. The germline CDR1 and CDR2 sequences are SGHVS and FQNEAQ. J lost 5 bases, V lost 1 base, and 8 bases had no gene match. The CDR3 sequence is CASSLVAGALHEQYF. As DNA, the CDR3 is TGTGCCAGCAGCTTAGTTGCGGGAGCTCTCCACGAGCAGTACTTC.

This clone was seen a few times. The chain links TRBV7-6 to TRBJ1-1; D might be TRBD1 (6 bases). Trimming left V 8 bases short and J 5 bases short, with 15 bases between. Germline loops: CDR1 SGHVS, CDR2 FNYEAQ. The CDR3 totals 13 residues. CDR3 nucleotides: TGTGCCAGCGGCATAGGTAGGGGGACTGAAGCTTTCTTT. Translation: CASGIGRGTEAFF.

V gene TRBV2 combines with J gene TRBJ2-5, with D unclear. Between the trimmed V and J ends, which lost 5 bases and 7 bases, there was a span of 8 bases. CDR1 is SNHLY, CDR2 FYNNEI, per germline. The CDR3 sequence is 11 residues long. The DNA for the CDR3 is TGTGCCAGCAGTTCTACGGGGACCCAGTACTTC. Protein: CASSSTGTQYF. The full variable domain, with the rest looked up from reference TRBV2 and TRBJ2-5, is EPEVTQTPSHQVTQMGQEVILRCVPISNHLYFYWYRQILGQKVEFLVSFYNNEISEKSEIFDDQFSVERPDGSNFTLKIRSTKLEDSAMYFCASSSTGTQYFGPGTRLLVL.

CDR3 nucleotide sequence: TGTGCCAGCAGCTTAGGGCAGGGGGCCGGGAGCTCCTACAATGAGCAGTTCTTC. Its translation is CASSLGQGAGSSYNEQFF. J is TRBJ2-1 and V is TRBV7-9, with TRBD1 matching over 8 bases. V was pared by 1 base and J by 0 bases, with 8 bases of the junction left unmatched. The germline V gene encodes CDR1 SEHNR and CDR2 FQNEAQ (reference sequence). The CDR3 is 18 residues long.

The chain is built from TRBV5-1 and TRBJ2-1; 10 positions agree with TRBD2. Trimming cost V 0 bases and J 4 bases; bases outside gene matches: 4. The CDR3 extends over 16 amino acids. CDR1 and CDR2 (germline): SGHRS, YFSETQ. The CDR3 is CASSLVPSGGYNEQFF. Here the CDR3 DNA reads TGCGCCAGCAGCTTGGTGCCTAGCGGGGGTTACAATGAGCAGTTCTTC.

The rearrangement joins TRBV9 to TRBJ2-1; D may be TRBD2 (6 bases). The CDR3 is made up of 15 amino acids. V was pared by 4 bases and J by 4 bases, with 15 bases between. Germline CDR1 and CDR2: SGDLS and YYNGEE. The CDR3 reads CASSPGGGAYNEQFF. The DNA for the CDR3 is TGTGCCAGCAGCCCCGGTGGCGGGGCGTACAATGAGCAGTTCTTC.

V is TRBV9 and J is TRBJ2-3; 12 bases match TRBD2. Germline V gives CDR1 SGDLS, CDR2 YYNGEE. The V segment lost 4 bases and the J segment 4 bases; nucleotides outside the gene matches: 10. The CDR3 extends over 17 amino acids. CDR3: CASSPQGLAGTSDTQYF. The CDR3 region has the DNA TGTGCCAGCAGCCCTCAAGGACTAGCGGGAACCTCAGATACGCAGTATTTT.

The chain links TRBV28 to TRBJ1-4; possibly TRBD1 for D (5 bases). Looked up from germline, CDR1 is MDHEN and CDR2 is SYDVKM. V was trimmed by 5 bases and J by 6 bases, leaving 13 bases between them. This CDR3 has 14 amino acids. As DNA, the CDR3 is TGTGCCAGCAGTCCGGTCGGGGGGGATGAAAAACTGTTTTTT. Its protein product is CASSPVGGDEKLFF.

This chain links TRBV4-1 with TRBJ1-4, with TRBD1 matching over 7 bases. The J segment lost 8 bases and the V segment lost 1 base, leaving 7 bases of the junction unmatched. The germline CDR1 and CDR2 sequences are MGHRA and YSYEKL. This CDR3 region has 15 residues. DNA of the CDR3: TGCGCCAGCAGCCAAGGGGCTGCCAGGGGGGAAAAACTGTTTTTT. As protein: CASSQGAARGEKLFF.

The chain combines TRBV2 with TRBJ2-7, with 9 positions matching TRBD1. V was pared by 1 base and J by 7 bases, with 8 bases of the junction left unmatched. This CDR3 contains 15 residues. Germline CDR1 reads SNHLY; CDR2 reads FYNNEI. The CDR3 sequence is CASSEVRTGAGEQYF. Written as DNA, the CDR3 is TGTGCCAGCAGTGAAGTAAGGACAGGGGCGGGGGAGCAGTACTTC.

The rearrangement uses TRBV2 and TRBJ1-2; D uncertain. The CDR3 covers 17 residues. Trimming pared 0 bases from V and 3 bases from J, leaving 17 bases between. Per the germline V gene, CDR1 is SNHLY and CDR2 is FYNNEI. This CDR3 is CASSEAILGPIDYGYTF. The CDR3 DNA follows: TGTGCCAGCAGTGAAGCGATCTTGGGCCCAATAGACTATGGCTACACCTTC.